This record concerns one T cell receptor (beta chain) sequence. There is no known antigen for this receptor. Base qualities are not at hand, and no much larger clone is one base apart. Participants in the prospective study were aged about 18 to 100 years, lived in 20 to 30 United States geographic areas, and enrolled through a virtual design. In the prospective study, cohorts were assigned on the basis of participant-reported clinical history obtained from a screening survey and a study questionnaire. Each participant in the prospective study had whole blood, serum and a nasopharyngeal or oropharyngeal swab collected by mobile phlebotomists. Participants in the prospective study had the option to provide additional blood draws and questionnaires over a 2-month period. Before DNA extraction, prospective study blood samples were shipped either frozen or at room temperature. The data derive from a study of blood T cell repertoires in COVID-19 (dated by TCRdb to about 2020). For the study in its entirety: Samples covering the acute and convalescent phases of COVID-19 were provided by collaborators in the United States, Italy and Spain. The material from the prospective study consisted of cDNA or gDNA derived from T cells, B-cell-depleted T cells, or PBMCs. The dataset comprised deeply sampled blood TCRbeta repertoires from subjects exposed to, actively infected with, or recovered from COVID-19. The repertoires were made available in a free public database intended to serve as a resource for research on the immune response to SARS-CoV-2. The samples were drawn from the first 160 participants of the ongoing ImmuneRACE study and from 950 to 1,500 subjects provided by 6 global collaborators. The sample metadata nearly always contained a de-identified subject ID, COVID-19 status, age in years and sex. Where available, HLA class I and class II types were obtained from metadata supplied by the sample provider rather than from assay-based typing.

For CDR1 and CDR2, the germline V gene (reference sequence) lists MNHEY and SMNVEV. From the cysteine up to the phenylalanine, the CDR3 has a length of 13 residues. Just CDR3 DNA is preserved here, 39 bases in frame from base 1. V is pared back by 3 bases and J by 1 base, with 6 bases lying between the germline termini. The full study reports these points: Clinical and demographic metadata were provided uncurated, with the amount varying by source and participant.

TCRbeta CDR3 regions were amplified from genomic DNA using the immunoSEQ Assay, a bias-controlled multiplex PCR. As for the authors' bioinformatics: Nucleated cell counts per sample were estimated from amplification of reference gene primers within the assay. To quantify the absolute abundance of each unique TCRbeta CDR3 rearrangement, sequence reads were collapsed and filtered. For each sample, productive Simpson clonality was calculated as the square root of Simpson's diversity index across productive rearrangements. Imported from immuneACCESS, the table was reduced by TCRdb to in-frame sequences with V and J called. These copies leave out some clones; in studies compared against another copy, an unresolved V gene accounts for under half, and the cause of the remainder is not known. Clone size and V and J calls were adopted from that table, with D and trimming inferred from the DNA. This sample comprises about 220,000 clones, approximately 92% of them detected only once. The ten most abundant clones make up approximately 3.5% of the sample.

The sequenced material came from PBMCs or T cells enriched from blood (not recorded which). This TCR was sampled from a woman under 30 in a cohort exposed to, infected with or recovered from COVID-19 (not recorded which). The chain joins TRBV27 to TRBJ1-2; the D segment cannot be called with confidence. The CDR3 here reads CASSFRVNYGYTF. The DNA sequence is as follows: TGTGCCAGCAGTTTCCGAGTTAACTATGGCTACACCTTC.